One and the same sample provided the 30 T cell receptor beta chains below, sequenced in a study of T cells expressing NK-cell markers. Using the 5' RACE reads, TCRdb records one entry per CDR3 protein without DNA. The sample totals some 460,000 distinct CDR3 sequences. Input material: blood T cells: a sorted CD56 or NKG2C T cell subset, CD4+ or CD8+ T cells, or bulk PBMC T cells (not recorded which). Every receptor here comes from a woman aged 45-59 years in good health.

The chain combines TRBV7-8 with TRBJ2-3; TCRdb names TRBD1, which stays unverified in the absence of DNA. This CDR3 region has 18 residues. From germline, CDR1 is SGHVS and CDR2 FQNEAQ. CDR3 sequence: CASSPRDRDPLGTDTQYF.

J is TRBJ2-1 and V is TRBV12-3 or TRBV12-4; the D call from TCRdb, TRBD2, cannot be confirmed without DNA. This CDR3 is 16 amino acids long. The CDR3 spells CASRVAGGLSYNEQFF.

The chain couples TRBV7-8 to TRBJ2-1; TCRdb proposes TRBD1, but this gene call is untestable without DNA. The germline V gene has CDR1 SGHVS and CDR2 FQNEAQ. The CDR3 runs 15 residues. This CDR3 reads CASSLDPGHYNEQFF.

V usage is TRBV29-1 and J usage is TRBJ1-1; with no DNA, the TCRdb D assignment of TRBD1 cannot be verified. Germline V lookup: CDR1 SQVTM, CDR2 ANQGSEA. CDR3 length: 12 amino acids. This CDR3 reads CSVVPGQLGAFF. Full variable domain (missing parts from reference TRBV29-1 and TRBJ1-1): SAVISQKPSRDICQRGTSLTIQCQVDSQVTMMFWYRQQPGQSLTLIATANQGSEATYESGFVIDKFPISRPNLTFSTLTVSNMSPEDSSIYLCSVVPGQLGAFFGQGTRLTVV.

The chain has TRBV30 and TRBJ2-5; the TCRdb D gene call, TRBD1, has no DNA to confirm it. The V gene's germline CDR1 is GTSNPN and CDR2 SVGIG (reference sequence). The CDR3 covers 16 residues. The CDR3 spells CAWSVDLTGFQETQYF.

The chain is built from TRBV5-1 and TRBJ2-1; TCRdb gives TRBD1 as the D gene, but with no DNA this cannot be confirmed. The CDR3 totals 16 residues. CDR1 and CDR2 (germline): SGHRS, YFSETQ. This CDR3 reads CASSLVPQGAYNEQFF.

The chain links TRBV4-1 to TRBJ2-1; lacking DNA, the TRBD1 call made by TCRdb goes unchecked. CDR1 and CDR2 from the germline V gene are MGHRA and YSYEKL. The length of the CDR3 is 15 residues. CDR3 residues: CASSHRKQEPVEQFF.

This sequence joins TRBV7-8 and TRBJ2-4. The germline CDR1 and CDR2 sequences are SGHVS and FQNEAQ. This CDR3 spans 11 amino acids. The CDR3 here is CASSLRGIQYF.

The V call is TRBV28, the J call TRBJ2-4; checking the TCRdb D call of TRBD2 is not possible without DNA. Germline V gives CDR1 MDHEN, CDR2 SYDVKM. The CDR3 consists of 14 residues. The CDR3 sequence: CASSLGGSSNIQYF. Looking up the rest from reference TRBV28 and TRBJ2-4 gives the full variable domain: DVKVTQSSRYLVKRTGEKVFLECVQDMDHENMFWYRQDPGLGLRLIYFSYDVKMKEKGDIPEGYSVSREKKERFSLILESASTNQTSMYLCASSLGGSSNIQYFGAGTRLSVL.

The rearrangement links TRBV12-3 or TRBV12-4 to TRBJ1-1; TCRdb proposes TRBD1, but this gene call is untestable without DNA. The CDR3 covers 14 residues. Here the CDR3 reads CASSFSAPNTEAFF.

The genes are TRBV9 and TRBJ2-2. The CDR3 is made up of 14 amino acids. Germline lookup yields CDR1 SGDLS and CDR2 YYNGEE. The CDR3 loop is CASSVATDSGELFF.

V and J are TRBV29-1 and TRBJ1-2; checking the TCRdb D call of TRBD1 is not possible without DNA. The CDR3 has 13 amino acids. Germline V gives CDR1 SQVTM, CDR2 ANQGSEA. The CDR3 sequence: CSAAGRMGVGYTF.

The J gene is TRBJ2-2, the V gene TRBV3-1; TCRdb gives TRBD2 as the D gene, but with no DNA this cannot be confirmed. The germline CDR1 and CDR2 sequences are LGHDT and YNNKEL (reference sequence). The CDR3 extends over 17 amino acids. The CDR3 loop is CASSQEAQRRGDGELFF.

The V gene is TRBV12-3 or TRBV12-4, the J gene TRBJ2-7. The CDR3 is 13 residues long. The CDR3 reads CASSPTIAGEQYF.

J is TRBJ2-2 and V is TRBV6-5; TCRdb's D call of TRBD2 is untestable without DNA. The CDR3 has 16 amino acids. Germline V gene data show CDR1 as MNHEY and CDR2 as SVGAGI. The CDR3 sequence is CASSYTRLAYTGELFF.

CDR3 loop: CASSRPGRNQPQHF. V and J are TRBV5-5 and TRBJ1-5; TCRdb indicates TRBD1, and absent DNA this call remains unverified. CDR1 and CDR2 from the germline V gene are SGHKS and YYEKEE (reference sequence). There are 14 residues in the CDR3.

This chain uses TRBV5-1 with TRBJ2-6; checking the TCRdb D call of TRBD2 is not possible without DNA. Germline V gives CDR1 SGHRS, CDR2 YFSETQ. The CDR3 is made up of 20 amino acids. The CDR3 protein is CASSPSLMGRAYSGANVLTF.

The V and J genes are TRBV5-1 and TRBJ2-4; without DNA, the TCRdb call of TRBD2 cannot be checked. CDR1 is SGHRS, CDR2 YFSETQ, per germline. The length of the CDR3 is 14 residues. The CDR3 here is CASSAGLAMNIQYF.

The chain has TRBV19 and TRBJ2-1. Germline V gives CDR1 LNHDA, CDR2 SQIVND (reference sequence). The CDR3 totals 11 residues. CDR3 amino acids: CASSVYNEQFF.

The CDR3 is CASSPPLNTEAFF. J is TRBJ1-1 and V is TRBV18. From germline, CDR1 is KGHSH and CDR2 LQKENI. The CDR3 is 13 residues long.

The chain joins TRBV29-1 to TRBJ1-5; TCRdb names TRBD1, which stays unverified in the absence of DNA. Germline V CDR1 and CDR2: SQVTM, ANQGSEA. CDR3 length: 13 amino acids. The CDR3 is CSVGQGNGQPQHF.

The gene calls are TRBV12-3 or TRBV12-4 and TRBJ1-4. This CDR3 is 12 amino acids long. The CDR3 spells CASSRGGEKLFF.

The chain has TRBV21-1 and TRBJ2-7; TCRdb's D call of TRBD1 is untestable without DNA. TRBV21-1 is a recognized pseudogene. CDR3 length equals 18 residues. The CDR3 loop is CASSARDRDQKSSYEQYF.

This rearrangement joins TRBV19 to TRBJ1-1; the D call from TCRdb, TRBD1, cannot be confirmed without DNA. The V gene's germline CDR1 is LNHDA and CDR2 SQIVND (reference sequence). The CDR3 is made up of 14 amino acids. This CDR3 is CASSFRALNTEAFF.

The CDR3 loop reads CASSWTIIRGEKLFF. The rearrangement joins TRBV4-1 to TRBJ1-4. The CDR3 is 15 amino acids. Germline-derived CDR1 and CDR2 are MGHRA and YSYEKL.

The J gene is TRBJ1-1, the V gene TRBV27; the D gene TCRdb calls, TRBD1, cannot be checked with no DNA. The germline CDR1 and CDR2 sequences are MNHEY and SMNVEV (reference sequence). The CDR3 sequence is 15 residues long. The CDR3 spells CASSSGPRGLTEAFF.

The chain joins TRBV6-5 to TRBJ2-1; no DNA is available, so the TRBD2 call from TCRdb remains unchecked. This CDR3 region has 16 residues. Germline CDR1 reads MNHEY; CDR2 reads SVGAGI. CDR3 amino acids: CASRPLGGISYNEQFF.

This chain links TRBV12-3 or TRBV12-4 with TRBJ2-2; TCRdb reports TRBD1, a call that lacks DNA to check it against. The length of the CDR3 is 14 residues. The CDR3 loop is CATRGLGDTGELFF.

V is TRBV6-1 and J is TRBJ2-3; the D gene TCRdb calls, TRBD1, cannot be checked with no DNA. The CDR3 spans 14 residues. CDR1 is MNHNS and CDR2 is SASEGT in the germline V gene. CDR3 sequence: CASSDGARTDTQYF.

The V gene is TRBV30, the J gene TRBJ2-7; TCRdb indicates TRBD1, and absent DNA this call remains unverified. This CDR3 has 11 amino acids. Germline CDR1 reads GTSNPN; CDR2 reads SVGIG (reference sequence). This CDR3 reads CAWGQGFEQYF.